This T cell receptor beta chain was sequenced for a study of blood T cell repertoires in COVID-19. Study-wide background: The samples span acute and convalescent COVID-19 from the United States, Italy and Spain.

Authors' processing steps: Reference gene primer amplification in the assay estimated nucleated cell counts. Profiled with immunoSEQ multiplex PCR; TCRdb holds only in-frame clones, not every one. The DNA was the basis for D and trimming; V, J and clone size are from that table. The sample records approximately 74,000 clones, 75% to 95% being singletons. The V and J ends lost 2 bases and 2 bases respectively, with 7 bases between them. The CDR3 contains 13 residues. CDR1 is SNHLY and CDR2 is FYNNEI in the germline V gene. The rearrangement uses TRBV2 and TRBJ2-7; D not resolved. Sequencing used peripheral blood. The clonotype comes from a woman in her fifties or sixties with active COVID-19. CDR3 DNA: TGTGCCAGCAGTGAATCTCTTCCCTACGAGCAGTACTTC. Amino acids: CASSESLPYEQYF.